These 31 T cell receptor beta chains were sequenced from one sample in a study of identifying expanded T cells in peripheral blood. Measured with immunoSEQ multiplex PCR; TCRdb has only the in-frame clones, and not every one. In the table there are about 58,000 clones, approximately 83% of which are singletons. The sequenced sample consisted of blood. Receptors originate from a person aged 18-69 years in good health.

The chain recombines TRBV2 with TRBJ2-3, with D tentatively TRBD2 (5 bases). The CDR3 runs to 16 residues. In germline, CDR1 is SNHLY, CDR2 FYNNEI. Between the trimmed V and J ends, which lost 4 bases and 5 bases, there was a span of 19 bases. CDR3 region: CASSVRRSLSEDTQYF. CDR3 DNA sequence: TGTGCCAGCAGTGTAAGGCGGTCGCTTAGCGAAGATACGCAGTATTTT.

The V gene is TRBV5-8, the J gene TRBJ2-7, with D perhaps TRBD1 or TRBD2 (5 bases each). V dropped 0 bases and J dropped 4 bases, with 23 bases sitting between them. CDR3 length: 18 residues. The germline V gene has CDR1 SGHTS and CDR2 YDEGEE. CDR3 in amino acids: CASSLVLTGPLLYYEQYV. Written as DNA, the CDR3 is TGTGCCAGCAGCTTGGTTTTAACGGGGCCACTTCTCTATTACGAGCAGTACGTC.

The CDR3 loop reads CASSLLSAGGRADTQYF. The DNA of the CDR3 is TGCGCCAGCAGCTTGTTGTCCGCGGGGGGGCGGGCAGATACGCAGTATTTT. V is TRBV5-1 and J is TRBJ2-3, with 9 bases fitting TRBD2. Losses at the gene ends were 1 base for V and 4 bases for J; bases not matched to a gene: 10. CDR3 length: 17 residues. CDR1 is SGHRS and CDR2 is YFSETQ in the germline V gene.

The chain uses TRBV11-2 and TRBJ2-7, with 12 positions matching TRBD2. With V trimmed by 7 bases and J by 6 bases, 7 bases remained unmatched. CDR1 and CDR2 (germline): SGHAT, FQNNGV. CDR3 length: 14 residues. The CDR3 bases are TGTGCCAGCACAGGACTAGCGGGATCGGGCGAGCAGTACTTC. It encodes CASTGLAGSGEQYF. Variable domain in full (rest from reference TRBV11-2 and TRBJ2-7): EAGVAQSPRYKIIEKRQSVAFWCNPISGHATLYWYQQILGQGPKLLIQFQNNGVVDDSQLPKDRFSAERLKGVDSTLKIQPAKLEDSAVYLCASTGLAGSGEQYFGPGTRLTVT.

The genes are TRBV5-3 and TRBJ2-7; maybe TRBD1 (6 bases). TRBV5-3 has ORF status, its function being uncertain. The ends were cut back, 5 bases at V and 4 bases at J, with 25 bases in the middle. This CDR3 is built from 17 residues. The CDR3 spells CARRNIAPTGLRYEQYF. The CDR3 region has the DNA TGTGCCAGAAGAAATATTGCCCCGACAGGTTTAAGGTACGAGCAGTACTTC.

J is TRBJ2-1 and V is TRBV29-1; TRBD1 agrees at 8 bases. CDR3 size: 12 residues. CDR1 SQVTM and CDR2 ANQGSEA come from the germline V gene. Trimming at V came to 7 bases and at J to 7 bases, leaving 6 bases not matched to a gene. The CDR3 coding sequence is TGCAGCGCCCGGACAGGGATGAATGAGCAGTTCTTC. It yields the protein CSARTGMNEQFF.

The V and J genes are TRBV10-2 and TRBJ1-1, with D perhaps matching TRBD1 (6 bases). The germline V gene has CDR1 WSHSY and CDR2 SAAADI. V was shortened by 7 bases and J by 1 base, with 13 bases between the two germline ends. There are 14 residues in the CDR3. CDR3 sequence (DNA): TGCGCCAGCACCTTGGGAGGGGGGAACACTGAAGCTTTCTTT. It is translated as CASTLGGGNTEAFF.

V gene TRBV4-1 combines with J gene TRBJ1-2; D not resolved. The V gene lost 0 bases and the J gene lost 5 bases, with 13 bases spanning the gap. CDR1 and CDR2 from the germline V gene are MGHRA and YSYEKL. The CDR3 runs 15 residues. In DNA, the CDR3 is TGCGCCAGCAGCCAAGAGACCCATGCGCCTTATGGCTACACCTTC. It yields the protein CASSQETHAPYGYTF.

The chain carries TRBV10-3 and TRBJ1-1; the D is unclear. The V and J ends lost 6 bases and 4 bases respectively, with 12 bases between them. Germline V gene data show CDR1 as ENHRY and CDR2 as SYGVKD. The CDR3 has 13 residues. DNA for the CDR3: TGTGCCATCAGGTCGAGGGTAACCACTGAAGCTTTCTTT. It translates to CAIRSRVTTEAFF.

The CDR3 DNA sequence: TGTGCCAGCAGCTTGGTCGCGGGGCCCTACGAGCAGTACGTC. Its translation: CASSLVAGPYEQYV. The chain joins TRBV5-5 to TRBJ2-7, with D perhaps TRBD2 (6 bases). CDR3 length: 14 residues. V was cut by 0 bases and J by 2 bases, with 9 bases left in between. CDR1 SGHKS and CDR2 YYEKEE come from the germline V gene (reference sequence).

This clone was observed a single time. This chain links TRBV14 with TRBJ2-5; D remains unclear. This CDR3 spans 12 amino acids. Germline loops: CDR1 SGHDN, CDR2 FVKESK. V was trimmed by 0 bases and J by 5 bases, leaving 4 bases between them. This chain's CDR3 is CASSQDWETQYF. CDR3 DNA: TGTGCCAGCAGCCAAGATTGGGAGACCCAGTACTTC.

The chain uses TRBV30 and TRBJ2-3; 11 nucleotides match TRBD1. The CDR3 is 14 residues long. Unmatched junction bases numbered 8, after V lost 4 bases and J lost 8 bases. CDR1 is GTSNPN and CDR2 is SVGIG in the germline V gene (reference sequence). The CDR3 is CAWTQGTGGGTQYF. The CDR3, as DNA: TGTGCCTGGACGCAGGGGACAGGGGGAGGTACGCAGTATTTT.

The chain links TRBV18 to TRBJ1-2; a possible D gene is TRBD1 (5 bases). The V gene's germline CDR1 is KGHSH and CDR2 LQKENI. The CDR3 extends over 13 amino acids. V gave up 3 bases and J gave up 7 bases, with 12 bases separating them. The CDR3 protein is CASSPKTEVGYTF. The CDR3 nucleotides read TGTGCCAGCTCACCTAAGACAGAGGTTGGCTACACCTTC.

The genes are TRBV7-9 and TRBJ2-5; TRBD2 matches 11 bases. Germline V gene lookup returns CDR1 SEHNR and CDR2 FQNEAQ (reference sequence). The V segment lost 2 bases and the J segment 3 bases; nucleotides outside the gene matches: 2. This CDR3 is 15 amino acids long. CDR3 DNA: TGTGCCAGCAGCTTACCGACTAGCGGGAAAGAGACCCAGTACTTC. Residues: CASSLPTSGKETQYF.

J is TRBJ2-7 and V is TRBV9; tentatively, D is TRBD1 (5 bases). The germline CDR1 and CDR2 sequences are SGDLS and YYNGEE. The CDR3 extends over 15 amino acids. V gave up 0 bases and J gave up 2 bases, with 12 bases separating them. CDR3 DNA: TGTGCCAGCAGCGTAGATGGTGGCAGGGCCTACGAGCAGTACTTC. It specifies CASSVDGGRAYEQYF.

This chain connects TRBV5-6 to TRBJ1-2; no definite D call. CDR3 length: 13 amino acids. The V gene lost 1 base and the J gene lost 4 bases, with 8 bases spanning the gap. Germline V lookup: CDR1 SGHDT, CDR2 YYEEEE. CDR3 in amino acids: CASSLYNSYGYTF. DNA for the CDR3: TGTGCCAGCAGCTTGTACAACAGCTATGGCTACACCTTC.

CDR3 loop: CASSYGTAGDTQYF. CDR3 in DNA: TGTGCCAGCAGCTATGGGACAGCGGGTGATACGCAGTATTTT. This chain connects TRBV7-9 to TRBJ2-3, with D possibly TRBD1 on 7 matching bases. The CDR3 consists of 14 residues. With 4 bases removed from V and 6 bases from J, the gap between germline ends came to 14 bases. Germline-derived CDR1 and CDR2 are SEHNR and FQNEAQ (reference sequence).

V is TRBV7-2 and J is TRBJ1-3; 8 positions agree with TRBD1. The CDR3 consists of 15 residues. Germline-derived CDR1 and CDR2 are SGHTA and FQGNSA. Losses at the gene ends were 5 bases for V and 2 bases for J; bases not matched to a gene: 5. DNA for the CDR3: TGTGCCAGCAGCCTGTGGACAGGGACTGGAAACACCATATATTTT. Protein product: CASSLWTGTGNTIYF. Based on the CDR3 plus reference TRBV7-2 and TRBJ1-3, the full variable domain is GAGVSQSPSNKVTEKGKDVELRCDPISGHTALYWYRQSLGQGLEFLIYFQGNSAPDKSGLPSDRFSAERTGGSVSTLTIQRTQQEDSAVYLCASSLWTGTGNTIYFGEGSWLTVV.

This clone showed up just a few times. The chain recombines TRBV6-5 with TRBJ1-6; D uncertain. The V gene lost 2 bases and the J gene lost 8 bases, with 10 bases spanning the gap. This CDR3 has 14 residues. Germline values: CDR1 MNHEY, CDR2 SVGAGI. The CDR3 nucleotides read TGTGCCAGCAGTTACGAGGGTCGTGATTCACCCCTCCACTTT. Protein sequence: CASSYEGRDSPLHF.

The rearrangement links TRBV7-9 to TRBJ2-2; the D gene is possibly TRBD2 (6 bases). Germline CDR1 SEHNR, CDR2 FQNEAQ (reference sequence). The CDR3 runs 16 residues. The V end was cut by 6 bases, the J end by 3 bases, with 17 bases between. The CDR3 protein is CASSARRAGYTGELFF. DNA of the CDR3: TGTGCCAGCAGTGCGAGGAGGGCAGGGTACACCGGGGAGCTGTTTTTT. The complete variable domain, with remaining parts taken from reference TRBV7-9 and TRBJ2-2, reads DTGVSQNPRHKITKRGQNVTFRCDPISEHNRLYWYRQTLGQGPEFLTYFQNEAQLEKSRLLSDRFSAERPKGSFSTLEIQRTEQGDSAMYLCASSARRAGYTGELFFGEGSRLTVL.

This clone was seen only once. The chain carries TRBV9 and TRBJ2-1; D is ambiguous. CDR1 and CDR2 from the germline V gene are SGDLS and YYNGEE. CDR3 length: 16 residues. The V gene lost 3 bases and the J gene lost 2 bases, with 15 bases spanning the gap. This chain's CDR3 is CASSAPGPTAYNEQFF. The CDR3 DNA is TGTGCCAGCAGCGCGCCCGGGCCGACCGCCTACAATGAGCAGTTCTTC.

The V gene is TRBV5-5, the J gene TRBJ2-2; D is undetermined. Trimming took off 0 bases at V and 7 bases at J, with 7 bases between the two ends. The CDR3 sequence is 13 residues long. Germline assignment: CDR1 SGHKS and CDR2 YYEKEE (reference sequence). CDR3 bases: TGTGCCAGCAGCTTGGAGCCCCACGGGGAGCTGTTTTTT. Translating it yields CASSLEPHGELFF.

This clone was detected only once. The rearrangement joins TRBV7-6 to TRBJ2-3; 10 bases agree with TRBD2. Germline CDR1 SGHVS, CDR2 FNYEAQ. The length of the CDR3 is 16 residues. The J segment lost 2 bases and the V segment lost 5 bases, leaving 7 bases of the junction unmatched. The CDR3 coding sequence is TGTGCCAGCAGCCTAAGCGGGGGGGGAACCACAGATACGCAGTATTTT. Translation: CASSLSGGGTTDTQYF.

A single count supports this clone. The V gene is TRBV5-8, the J gene TRBJ1-6, with a possible D match to TRBD1 (5 bases). CDR1 and CDR2 (germline): SGHTS, YDEGEE. Trimming removed 7 bases at V and 9 bases at J, with 23 bases between. CDR3 length equals 16 residues. The DNA for the CDR3 is TGTGCCAGCCGGCTATCCATCCTCGGGAGGGGTTCACCCCTCCACTTT. Protein: CASRLSILGRGSPLHF. The entire variable domain, with the rest obtained from reference TRBV5-8 and TRBJ1-6, is as follows: EAGVTQSPTHLIKTRGQQATLRCSPISGHTSVYWYQQALGLGLQFLLWYDEGEERNRGNFPPRFSGRQFPNYSSELNVNALELEDSALYLCASRLSILGRGSPLHFGNGTRLTVT.

The V call is TRBV19, the J call TRBJ2-2; D is undetermined. Germline V gene data show CDR1 as LNHDA and CDR2 as SQIVND (reference sequence). V was cut by 3 bases and J by 4 bases, with 12 bases left in between. The CDR3 totals 15 residues. For the CDR3, the DNA is TGTGCCAGTAGTATCTTGAGACCGGGCACCGGGGAGCTGTTTTTT. Protein: CASSILRPGTGELFF.

The chain employs TRBV7-6 and TRBJ2-1; 11 nucleotides match TRBD2. The V gene's germline CDR1 is SGHVS and CDR2 FNYEAQ. This CDR3 is 15 amino acids long. J lost 7 bases, V lost 1 base, and 3 bases had no gene match. CDR3 protein: CASSLGTSGLNEQFF. The CDR3 coding sequence is TGTGCCAGCAGCTTAGGGACTAGCGGGCTGAATGAGCAGTTCTTC.

V usage is TRBV9 and J usage is TRBJ1-4; D is perhaps TRBD1 (6 bases). This CDR3 contains 17 residues. Trimming took off 3 bases at V and 0 bases at J, with 15 bases between the two ends. Looked up from germline, CDR1 is SGDLS and CDR2 is YYNGEE. CDR3 residues: CASSARPSGATNEKLFF. CDR3 nucleotides: TGTGCCAGCAGCGCCCGACCTTCAGGGGCAACTAATGAAAAACTGTTTTTT.

The chain recombines TRBV6-5 with TRBJ1-6; 9 nucleotides align to TRBD1. Germline CDR1 MNHEY, CDR2 SVGAGI. The J segment lost 10 bases and the V segment lost 2 bases, leaving 6 bases of the junction unmatched. This CDR3 is built from 15 residues. This CDR3 is CASSYRGQGPSPLHF. As DNA, the CDR3 is TGTGCCAGCAGTTACAGGGGACAGGGTCCCTCACCCCTCCACTTT.

V usage is TRBV29-1 and J usage is TRBJ2-2; TRBD1 aligns across 8 bases. This CDR3 is built from 17 residues. Germline V gene sequence: CDR1 SQVTM, CDR2 ANQGSEA. The V and J ends lost 4 bases and 0 bases, in that order; junction bases with no gene match: 10. CDR3 sequence reads: CSVGITGGTTNTGELFF. The CDR3 DNA reads TGCAGCGTTGGAATAACAGGGGGAACCACGAACACCGGGGAGCTGTTTTTT.

This rearrangement joins TRBV30 to TRBJ1-1, with 8 bases that match TRBD1. Trimming at V came to 5 bases and at J to 4 bases, leaving 6 bases not matched to a gene. This CDR3 contains 13 residues. Germline V gene lookup returns CDR1 GTSNPN and CDR2 SVGIG (reference sequence). CDR3 protein: CAWGQGGSTEAFF. The CDR3 DNA reads TGTGCCTGGGGACAGGGCGGGAGCACTGAAGCTTTCTTT. The variable domain in full, completed from reference TRBV30 and TRBJ1-1, reads SQTIHQWPATLVQPVGSPLSLECTVEGTSNPNLYWYRQAAGRGLQLLFYSVGIGQISSEVPQNLSASRPQDRQFILSSKKLLLSDSGFYLCAWGQGGSTEAFFGQGTRLTVV.

This clone was detected once. V gene TRBV6-5 combines with J gene TRBJ2-7; TRBD1 aligns across 7 bases. V lost 2 bases and J lost 2; bases outside the gene matches: 3. CDR3 length: 14 residues. From germline, CDR1 is MNHEY and CDR2 SVGAGI. CDR3 region: CASSYGGQPYEQYF. CDR3 in DNA: TGTGCCAGCAGTTACGGGGGACAGCCCTACGAGCAGTACTTC.